Below, 6 T cell receptor beta chains from the same sample are listed, as sequenced in a study of blood T cell repertoires in COVID-19. The data were produced by immunoSEQ multiplex PCR, yet TCRdb's version contains in-frame clones alone and is incomplete. The table lists more than 100,000 clones, roughly 89% of them singletons. The sequenced sample was peripheral blood. Receptors originate from an older woman with COVID-19, enrolled during active disease.

The chain combines TRBV5-6 with TRBJ2-1; 9 nucleotides align to TRBD1. V lost 2 bases to trimming and J lost 5 bases; unmatched junction nucleotides: 2. Germline CDR1 is SGHDT and CDR2 is YYEEEE. The CDR3 runs to 14 residues. The chain's CDR3 is CASSFGQGNNEQFF. DNA of the CDR3: TGTGCCAGCAGCTTCGGACAGGGGAACAATGAGCAGTTCTTC.

V is TRBV4-3 and J is TRBJ2-1; 11 bases are a match to TRBD2. Germline V gives CDR1 LGHNA, CDR2 YSLEER. The CDR3 sequence is 15 residues long. With 5 bases clipped from V and 4 bases from J, the junction kept 4 bases outside the gene matches. The CDR3 reads CASSVGLAEYNEQFF. CDR3 DNA: TGCGCCAGCAGCGTGGGACTAGCGGAGTACAATGAGCAGTTCTTC.

The chain is built from TRBV12-5 and TRBJ1-5; 9 positions agree with TRBD1. CDR3 length equals 14 residues. Germline V CDR1 and CDR2: LGHNT, FRNRAP. V lost 6 bases, J lost 6 bases, and 6 bases stayed unmatched. In nucleotides, the CDR3 is TGTGCTAGTGGGCAACAGGGGGCGAGTCAGCCCCAGCATTTT. It is translated as CASGQQGASQPQHF. Full variable domain (remainder filled in from reference TRBV12-5 and TRBJ1-5): DARVTQTPRHKVTEMGQEVTMRCQPILGHNTVFWYRQTMMQGLELLAYFRNRAPLDDSGMPKDRFSAEMPDATLATLKIQPSEPRDSAVYFCASGQQGASQPQHFGDGTRLSIL.

This clone was seen more than once but under ten times. The chain carries TRBV7-6 and TRBJ1-5; TRBD1 matches at 8 bases. The V and J ends lost 5 bases and 2 bases, in that order; junction bases with no gene match: 5. The germline CDR1 and CDR2 sequences are SGHVS and FNYEAQ. The CDR3 spans 15 residues. The CDR3 sequence: CASSPGQGRNQPQHF. The CDR3 DNA is TGTGCCAGCAGCCCAGGACAGGGACGCAATCAGCCCCAGCATTTT. The full variable domain, rest sourced from reference TRBV7-6 and TRBJ1-5, is GAGVSQSPRYKVTKRGQDVALRCDPISGHVSLYWYRQALGQGPEFLTYFNYEAQQDKSGLPNDRFSAERPEGSISTLTIQRTEQRDSAMYRCASSPGQGRNQPQHFGDGTRLSIL.

The V gene is TRBV19, the J gene TRBJ1-1; D remains unclear. Trimming took 3 bases from V and 1 from J, leaving 9 bases between them. This CDR3 contains 14 residues. The germline V gene encodes CDR1 LNHDA and CDR2 SQIVND (reference sequence). The CDR3 nucleotides read TGTGCCAGTAGTATTTTCGCCGGGAACACTGAAGCTTTCTTT. Its protein is CASSIFAGNTEAFF.

V usage is TRBV7-6 and J usage is TRBJ2-3; a weak D match, TRBD1 (5 bases). V was trimmed by 6 bases and J by 3 bases, leaving 13 bases between them. Looked up from germline, CDR1 is SGHVS and CDR2 is FNYEAQ. This CDR3 has 14 residues. The CDR3 region has the DNA TGTGCCAGCAGACCCAGGGCTGAAACAGATACGCAGTATTTT. The encoded protein is CASRPRAETDTQYF.